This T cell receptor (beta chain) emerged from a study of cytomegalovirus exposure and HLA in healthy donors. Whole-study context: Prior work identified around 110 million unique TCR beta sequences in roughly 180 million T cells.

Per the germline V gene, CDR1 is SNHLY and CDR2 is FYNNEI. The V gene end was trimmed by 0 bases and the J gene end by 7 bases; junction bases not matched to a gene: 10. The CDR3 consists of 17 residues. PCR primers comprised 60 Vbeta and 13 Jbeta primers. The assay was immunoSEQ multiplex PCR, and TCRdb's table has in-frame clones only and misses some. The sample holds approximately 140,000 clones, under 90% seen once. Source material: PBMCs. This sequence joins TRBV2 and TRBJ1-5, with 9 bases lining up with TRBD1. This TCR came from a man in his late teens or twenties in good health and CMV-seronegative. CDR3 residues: CASSEAHNRGQSQPQHF. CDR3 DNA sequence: TGTGCCAGCAGTGAAGCGCATAACAGGGGGCAAAGCCAGCCCCAGCATTTT.